These T cell receptor beta chains were read from a single sample in a study of T-cell reconstitution after alpha-beta-depleted transplantation in children. One entry per CDR3 protein, called by TCRdb with MiXCR from the PCR reads. The table shows some 300,000 distinct CDR3 sequences, with around a tenth occurring only once. The starting material was PBMCs from the stem cell graft donor, obtained from the stem cell graft. These receptors all stem from a human donor who donated a stem cell graft to a child with acute lymphoblastic leukemia. Each CDR3 is given with its conserved first and last residue. A D gene is named only where the DNA matches it firmly. Only some rows state a clone size, as once, few, many or a class for expanded clones.

V gene: TRBV18; D gene: .; clone size: .; J gene: TRBJ2-3; CDR3 DNA: TGTGCCAGCTCACCCAGCATGGTGGCGACAGATACGCAGTATTTT; CDR3 protein: CASSPSMVATDTQYF
V gene: TRBV12-3/TRBV12-4; D gene: TRBD2; clone size: .; J gene: TRBJ2-2; CDR3 DNA: TGTGCCAGCAGGCGCAAGCGGGGTTTCACCGGGGAGCTGTTTTTT; CDR3 protein: CASRRKRGFTGELFF
V gene: TRBV12-3/TRBV12-4; D gene: .; clone size: .; J gene: TRBJ2-7; CDR3 DNA: TGTGCCAGCAGTTTACGGTGGGACCCATCCTACGAGCAGTACTTC; CDR3 protein: CASSLRWDPSYEQYF
V gene: TRBV7-3; D gene: .; clone size: many; J gene: TRBJ2-1; CDR3 DNA: TGTGCCAGCAGCTCGACTCGACAGGCTGGCTTAGTATACAATGAGCAGTTCTTC; CDR3 protein: CASSSTRQAGLVYNEQFF
V gene: TRBV6-2/TRBV6-3; D gene: TRBD2; clone size: .; J gene: TRBJ2-3; CDR3 DNA: TGTGCCAGCAGGAATATGAGCGGGAACCCGCGCACAGATACGCAGTATTTT; CDR3 protein: CASRNMSGNPRTDTQYF
V gene: TRBV20-1; D gene: TRBD2; clone size: .; J gene: TRBJ2-7; CDR3 DNA: TGCAGTGCTAGAGGTCAGCGGGGCCGTTCCTACGAGCAGTACTTC; CDR3 protein: CSARGQRGRSYEQYF
V gene: TRBV12-3/TRBV12-4; D gene: .; clone size: few; J gene: TRBJ2-3; CDR3 DNA: TGTGCCAGCAGTTTAGGGGCAATGCAGGGGCTCGGCACAGATACGCAGTATTTT; CDR3 protein: CASSLGAMQGLGTDTQYF
V gene: TRBV20-1; D gene: TRBD1; clone size: few; J gene: TRBJ2-1; CDR3 DNA: TGCAGTGCTAGAGGCCCGGGACAGCCCTACAATGAGCAGTTCTTC; CDR3 protein: CSARGPGQPYNEQFF
V gene: TRBV27; D gene: .; clone size: .; J gene: TRBJ1-1; CDR3 DNA: TGTGCCAGCAGTAAATATTTGGGCCAAGGCACGAACACTGAAGCTTTCTTT; CDR3 protein: CASSKYLGQGTNTEAFF
V gene: TRBV12-3/TRBV12-4; D gene: .; clone size: .; J gene: TRBJ2-1; CDR3 DNA: TGTGCCAGCGGAGATTTTTCCTACAATGAGCAGTTCTTC; CDR3 protein: CASGDFSYNEQFF
V gene: TRBV4-1; D gene: .; clone size: few; J gene: TRBJ1-2; CDR3 DNA: TGCGCCAGCAGCCAGAGGTTGCGGGGGCGAAAATATGGCTACACCTTC; CDR3 protein: CASSQRLRGRKYGYTF
V gene: TRBV7-9; D gene: .; clone size: .; J gene: TRBJ1-5; CDR3 DNA: TGTGCCAGCAGCCCCGCCAGGGGCAATCAGCCCCAGCATTTT; CDR3 protein: CASSPARGNQPQHF
V gene: TRBV7-2; D gene: .; clone size: .; J gene: TRBJ2-6; CDR3 DNA: TGTGCCAGCTGGTTACTAGCCGCCTCTGGGGCCAACGTCCTGACTTTC; CDR3 protein: CASWLLAASGANVLTF
V gene: TRBV4-1; D gene: .; clone size: many; J gene: TRBJ2-1; CDR3 DNA: TGCGCCAGCAGCCAAGATCCGGGAGCATCCTACAATGAGCAGTTCTTC; CDR3 protein: CASSQDPGASYNEQFF
V gene: TRBV7-9; D gene: .; clone size: .; J gene: TRBJ1-3; CDR3 DNA: TGTGCCAGCAGCCCGGACAGCCTTGGAAACACCATATATTTT; CDR3 protein: CASSPDSLGNTIYF
V gene: TRBV5-6; D gene: .; clone size: .; J gene: TRBJ2-1; CDR3 DNA: TGTGCCAGCAGCCCCGCGCGGGACATTCTGAATGAGCAGTTCTTC; CDR3 protein: CASSPARDILNEQFF
V gene: TRBV7-9; D gene: .; clone size: few; J gene: TRBJ2-7; CDR3 DNA: TGTGCCAGCAGCTTAATCCCGGGAGTAGCCGACGAGCAGTACTTC; CDR3 protein: CASSLIPGVADEQYF
V gene: TRBV28; D gene: TRBD2; clone size: many; J gene: TRBJ2-7; CDR3 DNA: TGTGCCAGCGTATCTAGCGGGTGGGCCTACGAGCAGTACTTC; CDR3 protein: CASVSSGWAYEQYF
V gene: TRBV10-2; D gene: .; clone size: .; J gene: TRBJ2-2; CDR3 DNA: TGCGCCAGCAGTGAGCCAGGGGAGGTCACCGGGGAGCTGTTTTTT; CDR3 protein: CASSEPGEVTGELFF
V gene: TRBV5-6; D gene: .; clone size: few; J gene: TRBJ1-2; CDR3 DNA: TGTGCCAGCAGCTTGGTCTTCGGCGACAGGACCTATGGCTACACCTTC; CDR3 protein: CASSLVFGDRTYGYTF
V gene: TRBV11-3; D gene: TRBD2; clone size: few; J gene: TRBJ2-1; CDR3 DNA: TGTGCCAGCAGCTCGCGGAAGCGGGAGGGCTACAATGAGCAGTTCTTC; CDR3 protein: CASSSRKREGYNEQFF
V gene: TRBV3-1; D gene: .; clone size: .; J gene: TRBJ1-6; CDR3 DNA: TGTGCCAGCACCCGACTAGGACGTGTGGCGAATTCACCCCTCCACTTT; CDR3 protein: CASTRLGRVANSPLHF
V gene: TRBV27; D gene: TRBD2; clone size: .; J gene: TRBJ2-3; CDR3 DNA: TGTGCCAGCAGTTTCCTAGCGGGAGTAGGTACAGATACGCAGTATTTT; CDR3 protein: CASSFLAGVGTDTQYF
V gene: TRBV12-3/TRBV12-4; D gene: .; clone size: many; J gene: TRBJ2-7; CDR3 DNA: TGTGCCAGCAGTTTATTGTCCACCCACGAGCAGTACTTC; CDR3 protein: CASSLLSTHEQYF
V gene: TRBV28; D gene: .; clone size: many; J gene: TRBJ1-5; CDR3 DNA: TGTGCCAGCAGTTCACACCAGGGAGGCAATCAGCCCCAGCATTTT; CDR3 protein: CASSSHQGGNQPQHF
V gene: TRBV2; D gene: .; clone size: .; J gene: TRBJ2-1; CDR3 DNA: TGTGCCAGCACCACCTCCTACAATGAGCAGTTCTTC; CDR3 protein: CASTTSYNEQFF